The rows below give T cell receptor beta chains drawn from one sample of a study of spatial heterogeneity in lung cancer. TCRdb itself ran the 5' RACE reads through MiXCR, one entry per CDR3 protein. The data hold 24,000 or so distinct CDR3 sequences, with 8.8% observed a single time. This sample comprised lung tumor tissue, obtained at surgery. These receptors were taken from a male donor with early-stage non-small cell lung cancer. Each CDR3 is given with its conserved first and last residue. A D gene is named only where the DNA matches it firmly. Size tells how often a clone was seen (once, few, many) or the class of an expanded clone, and some rows leave it out.

- | TRBJ2-1 | many | TRBV28 | 14 | CASSTPDRNNEQFF | TGTGCCAGCAGTACACCCGACAGGAACAATGAGCAGTTCTTC
- | TRBJ1-1 | many | TRBV5-6 | 16 | CASRDSPGGGGTEAFF | TGTGCCAGCCGTGACTCGCCGGGTGGCGGAGGGACTGAAGCTTTCTTT
TRBD2 | TRBJ2-5 | many | TRBV5-1 | 16 | CASSPGLAGARETQYF | TGCGCCAGCAGCCCCGGACTAGCGGGGGCCCGGGAGACCCAGTACTTC
- | TRBJ2-1 | medium-sized | TRBV5-1 | 14 | CASSLAGTRDEQFF | TGCGCCAGCAGCTTGGCCGGGACTCGGGATGAGCAGTTCTTC
TRBD1 | TRBJ2-7 | many | TRBV11-1 | 15 | CASSLAGQGNYEQYF | TGTGCCAGCAGCTTAGCGGGACAGGGTAACTACGAGCAGTACTTC
- | TRBJ2-1 | - | TRBV27 | 15 | CASSWGGMIINEQFF | TGTGCCAGCAGTTGGGGCGGGATGATAATCAATGAGCAGTTCTTC
- | TRBJ2-4 | medium-sized | TRBV20-1 | 14 | CSAPEGTAKNIQYF | TGCAGTGCTCCGGAGGGAACAGCCAAAAACATTCAGTACTTC
- | TRBJ2-5 | few | TRBV6-2/TRBV6-3 | 13 | CASSWGRKETQYF | TGTGCCAGCAGTTGGGGGAGGAAAGAGACCCAGTACTTC
- | TRBJ2-7 | many | TRBV20-1 | 13 | CSVKGRNSYEQYF | TGCAGTGTCAAGGGACGGAACTCCTACGAGCAGTACTTC
- | TRBJ2-3 | many | TRBV12-2 | 16 | CASRARGSFSTDTQYF | TGTGCAAGCCGAGCCCGCGGATCTTTTAGCACAGATACGCAGTATTTT
- | TRBJ2-2 | - | TRBV20-1 | 17 | CSARHQGTGGNTGELFF | TGCAGTGCTAGACACCAGGGGACGGGAGGAAACACCGGGGAGCTGTTTTTT
- | TRBJ1-3 | - | TRBV5-4 | 11 | CASSSLQEFHF | TGTGCCAGCAGCTCGTTGCAGGAATTCCATTTT
- | TRBJ2-2 | - | TRBV19 | 13 | CASSPTVTGELFF | TGTGCCAGTAGCCCGACAGTCACCGGGGAGCTGTTTTTT
- | TRBJ2-5 | many | TRBV10-2 | 12 | CASSIGPETQYF | TGCGCCAGCAGTATAGGTCCGGAGACCCAGTACTTC
TRBD2 | TRBJ2-5 | - | TRBV27 | 15 | CASSRTSGSQETQYF | TGTGCCAGCAGTCGGACTAGCGGGAGCCAAGAGACCCAGTACTTC
TRBD2 | TRBJ2-2 | many | TRBV7-2 | 20 | CASSLESLAGVPSNTGELFF | TGTGCCAGCAGCTTAGAAAGCCTAGCGGGAGTCCCCTCTAACACCGGGGAGCTGTTTTTT
- | TRBJ2-5 | - | TRBV24-1 | 14 | CATSDLVGEETQYF | TGTGCCACCAGTGATTTGGTAGGGGAAGAGACCCAGTACTTC
- | TRBJ1-2 | - | TRBV21-1 | 16 | CASSKPGTGGAYGYIF | TGTGCCAGCAGCAAACCCGGGACAGGGGGCGCGTATGGCTACATCTTC
- | TRBJ2-2 | few | TRBV29-1 | 14 | CSVEQGTNTGELFF | TGCAGCGTTGAACAGGGGACGAACACCGGGGAGCTGTTTTTT
- | TRBJ2-2 | - | TRBV7-7 | 13 | CASSSTGTGELFF | TGTGCCAGCAGTTCTACGGGGACCGGGGAGCTGTTTTTT
- | TRBJ2-7 | many | TRBV18 | 14 | CASSPTGQSYEQYF | TGTGCCAGCTCACCGACTGGACAGAGCTACGAGCAGTACTTC